Listed below are T cell receptor beta chains from one sample, sequenced in a study of T-cell reconstitution after alpha-beta-depleted transplantation in children. TCRdb itself ran the PCR reads through MiXCR, one entry per CDR3 protein. The data contain around 200,000 distinct CDR3 sequences, 6.5% to 7.5% of them seen just once; the ten biggest clones take up 3% to 3.5%. The sequencing used PBMCs from the stem cell graft donor, collected from the stem cell graft. These receptors were collected from a human donor who donated a stem cell graft to a child with Wiskott-Aldrich syndrome. Both conserved end residues are part of each CDR3. Each record gives: CDR3 DNA, CDR3 protein, CDR3 length, V gene, clone size, J gene, D gene. A D gene is named only where the DNA matches it firmly. Only some rows state a clone size, as once, few, many or a class for expanded clones.

TGCAGCGCTTCGATACGCCCGGGACAGGGGTTTGAAGCTTTCTTT,CSASIRPGQGFEAFF,15,TRBV29-1,many,TRBJ1-1,TRBD1
TGCGCCAGCAGAAGGCTAGCGGGCACAGATACGCAGTATTTT,CASRRLAGTDTQYF,14,TRBV5-1,many,TRBJ2-3,TRBD2
TGCGCCAGCCACCTCAGGGAGGGGGACACTGAAGCTTTCTTT,CASHLREGDTEAFF,14,TRBV5-1,many,TRBJ1-1,-
TGTGCCAGCAGCTTATCTCGGACTAGTGTGACAGATACGCAGTATTTT,CASSLSRTSVTDTQYF,16,TRBV7-2,many,TRBJ2-3,TRBD2
TGCAGCGTCGGGGACAACTACGAGCAGTACTTC,CSVGDNYEQYF,11,TRBV29-1,few,TRBJ2-7,-
TGTGCCAGCAGCCCCGGGGGCGGGAAGCCCTACGAGCAGTACTTC,CASSPGGGKPYEQYF,15,TRBV12-3/TRBV12-4,many,TRBJ2-7,-
TGCAGTGCTAGTCGCAGGGGTGGAAACACCATATATTTT,CSASRRGGNTIYF,13,TRBV20-1,many,TRBJ1-3,-
TGTGCCAGCAGCTTAGATACAGGGGCGATGAACACCGGGGAGCTGTTTTTT,CASSLDTGAMNTGELFF,17,TRBV7-9,many,TRBJ2-2,TRBD1
TGCAGTGCTAGTAGGCTAGCGAACACCGGGGAGCTGTTTTTT,CSASRLANTGELFF,14,TRBV20-1,many,TRBJ2-2,-
TGTGCCAGAAGCTTTCCCCAAGAGACCCAGTACTTC,CARSFPQETQYF,12,TRBV7-9,-,TRBJ2-5,-
TGTGCCAGCAGCCACCGGGACGGTTATAGCAATCAGCCCCAGCATTTT,CASSHRDGYSNQPQHF,16,TRBV7-2,many,TRBJ1-5,-
TGTGCCAGCAGTTTCGGTAGCGGGGGGCAATTCCTTTACAATGAGCAGTTCTTC,CASSFGSGGQFLYNEQFF,18,TRBV28,many,TRBJ2-1,TRBD2
TGCGCCAGCAGCCCCCAAGGACAGCTCACTGAAGCTTTCTTT,CASSPQGQLTEAFF,14,TRBV4-1,many,TRBJ1-1,-
TGCAGTGCTAGAGTGGCAAAGGGCGGATTGGCGGGAGGAACCTACGAGCAGTACTTC,CSARVAKGGLAGGTYEQYF,19,TRBV20-1,-,TRBJ2-7,TRBD2
TGCAGTGCTAATAAAGGAGAGACCCAGTACTTC,CSANKGETQYF,11,TRBV20-1,many,TRBJ2-5,-
TGTGCCAGCAGTCGACAGACTAGCGGGAGGTACGAGCAGTACTTC,CASSRQTSGRYEQYF,15,TRBV6-5,many,TRBJ2-7,TRBD2
TGCAGTGCTAGAGCTGCGGGGGACACCTACAATGAGCAGTTCTTC,CSARAAGDTYNEQFF,15,TRBV20-1,many,TRBJ2-1,-
TGCGCCAGCAGCTCCGACAGGGGGCGAGGGACCCAGTACTTC,CASSSDRGRGTQYF,14,TRBV5-1,many,TRBJ2-5,TRBD1
TGTGCCAGCAGCCAGTGGGAGAACTACGAGCAGTACTTC,CASSQWENYEQYF,13,TRBV3-1,many,TRBJ2-7,-
TGTGCCAGCAGCCAAGAAGGGACACTCCCTGAAGCTTTCTTT,CASSQEGTLPEAFF,14,TRBV4-2,many,TRBJ1-1,-
TGCGCCAGCAGCCAAGGGGACAGGGGACCTGGAAACACCATATATTTT,CASSQGDRGPGNTIYF,16,TRBV4-3,few,TRBJ1-3,TRBD1
TGTGCCACCAGTACTAGCGGGAAAGAGACCCAGTACTTC,CATSTSGKETQYF,13,TRBV24-1,-,TRBJ2-5,TRBD2
TGTGCCAGCAGCCCAAAGGGGGGGGTATACATTCAGTACTTC,CASSPKGGVYIQYF,14,TRBV7-2,-,TRBJ2-4,-
TGTGCCAGCAGGGGGGGGTCCGGAGTCCTCACCGGGGAGCTGTTTTTT,CASRGGSGVLTGELFF,16,TRBV7-2,-,TRBJ2-2,TRBD2
TGTGCCAGCAGTGTAATGCGAGATCTCGGGGAGTTCTTC,CASSVMRDLGEFF,13,TRBV2,-,TRBJ2-1,-
TGTGCCAGCAGCCCCTACCACAGGGGGAATCAGCCCCAGCATTTT,CASSPYHRGNQPQHF,15,TRBV7-2,-,TRBJ1-5,TRBD1
TGCGCCAGCAGCTTTAAGAACACCGGGGAGCTGTTTTTT,CASSFKNTGELFF,13,TRBV5-1,many,TRBJ2-2,-
TGTGCCGTCTCAGGACGGCTACTGAACACTGAAGCTTTCTTT,CAVSGRLLNTEAFF,14,TRBV10-3,many,TRBJ1-1,-
TGTGCCAGCTCAGGCAGCGCCTACAATGAGCAGTTCTTC,CASSGSAYNEQFF,13,TRBV18,few,TRBJ2-1,-
TGCGCCAGCAGCTACGAAGGTCCCATGAACACTGAAGCTTTCTTT,CASSYEGPMNTEAFF,15,TRBV4-1,-,TRBJ1-1,-
TGTGCCAGCAGCCCTATAGCGGGTTTTACAGATACGCAGTATTTT,CASSPIAGFTDTQYF,15,TRBV28,many,TRBJ2-3,TRBD2
TGTGCCAGTAGCCTCTATCTGGCGAACTCCTACGAGCAGTACTTC,CASSLYLANSYEQYF,15,TRBV19,-,TRBJ2-7,-
TGTGCCAGCAGTCCCCGGGACAGGGTAACAGATACGCAGTATTTT,CASSPRDRVTDTQYF,15,TRBV27,many,TRBJ2-3,TRBD1
TGTGCCAGCAGTCACACAGGGGTCGCGTCCCGGAACACTGAAGCTTTCTTT,CASSHTGVASRNTEAFF,17,TRBV6-5,many,TRBJ1-1,TRBD1
TGTGCCAGCAGTTTATTGGGTAACTATGGCTACACCTTC,CASSLLGNYGYTF,13,TRBV12-3/TRBV12-4,few,TRBJ1-2,-
TGTGCCAGCAGTGAATTTTCCAGGGCCGAGGCTTTCTTT,CASSEFSRAEAFF,13,TRBV25-1,many,TRBJ1-1,-
TGTGCCAGCAGCCAAGGGTCCGCTAGCGGGGGGCCCCAAAGCTCCTACAATGAGCAGTTCTTC,CASSQGSASGGPQSSYNEQFF,21,TRBV3-1,few,TRBJ2-1,TRBD2
TGTGCCAGCAGCAAGACCGGGACTAGCCAAGAGACCCAGTACTTC,CASSKTGTSQETQYF,15,TRBV7-2,many,TRBJ2-5,TRBD2
TGCAGCGCCGGGAGAGCAACCCAGTACTTC,CSAGRATQYF,10,TRBV29-1,many,TRBJ2-5,-
TGTGCCAGCAGTTTCGTCGGGGTAGGGTCCTATAATTCACCCCTCCACTTT,CASSFVGVGSYNSPLHF,17,TRBV27,many,TRBJ1-6,-
TGCGCCAGCAGCTTGGAAGGGATCCACTCTGGGGCCAACGTCCTGACTTTC,CASSLEGIHSGANVLTF,17,TRBV5-1,many,TRBJ2-6,-
TGTGCCAGCAGGCAAGGGGGAGGAGGCTACACCTTC,CASRQGGGGYTF,12,TRBV6-5,many,TRBJ1-2,-
TGTGCCTTCTGTGTTCCAGGGTTAAGATTTAGAAACACCGGGGAGCTGTTTTTT,CAFCVPGLRFRNTGELFF,18,TRBV2,once,TRBJ2-2,-
TGCGCCAGCTCCTCTGGGACAGGGGAGGACTATGGCTACACCTTC,CASSSGTGEDYGYTF,15,TRBV5-1,many,TRBJ1-2,TRBD1
TGCAGTGCTAGAGATGGGGGGCTCTACACCTTC,CSARDGGLYTF,11,TRBV20-1,few,TRBJ1-2,-